This T cell receptor beta chain appears in the sequencing data of a study of STAT3 mutations in large granular lymphocyte leukemia (dated by TCRdb to the late 2010s). A note on the overall study: Roughly half of the T-LGLL patients who were sequenced longitudinally carried canonical activating STAT3 mutations. One or more immunosuppressive therapy regimens were given to more than half of T-LGLL patients, and hematologic response was seen in 40% of the treated patients. Patients with T-cell large granular lymphocyte leukemia underwent serial deep sequencing of TCRbeta CDR3 and STAT3 to reconstruct clonal hierarchy and dynamics. From an initial cohort of 200 to 250 LGL patients, roughly 17 representative T-LGLL cases were chosen for longitudinal sequencing of TCRbeta and STAT3. As controls within the study, a couple of patients with natural killer LGL leukemia were also sequenced longitudinally. On average, sequencing was done at 3 to 4 time points per patient, with the number of samplings ranging from 2 to 8.

Study-wide conclusions, independent of this receptor: Persisting codominant clonotypes in some patients meant a small but highly pathogenic clone may have been missed. The linking of therapy response to changes in TCR clonal burden was complicated by variable intervals between samplings and differing treatment regimens. Several patients had a dominant TCR clone burden greater than the STAT3 mutant burden, which suggests that the STAT3 mutation arose secondarily within a clone that had already expanded. In about 30% of the 18 patients, TCR clonotype switching occurred after therapy, and every newly emerging clone was STAT3 wild type. Because no samples were available when a clone first appeared, clonal expansion had to be inferred from samplings taken at other points. At least one immunodominant TCRbeta clonotype was identified in every T-LGLL patient, and multiple immunodominant subclonotypes were identified in about half of the T-LGLL patients.

As concerns this clone: Its binding antigen is unknown. Base qualities are not provided; no much larger clone lies one nucleotide away.

DNA was extracted from blood mononuclear cells, with the same DNA used for both TCR and STAT3 sequencing. TCRbeta libraries were sequenced on an Illumina MiSeq, averaging about 41,000 productive templates per sample. TCRbeta CDR3 libraries were generated with the immunoSEQ assay using multiplex PCR amplification. As for the original processing: Repertoire diversity was computed as previously defined, with values near 0 indicating extremely monoclonal samples. TCRdb provides this immuneACCESS table in a form limited to in-frame rearrangements. Some clones are lacking; in checked studies, under half of them reflect an unresolved V gene, and why the rest are absent is not known. The V and J calls and the clone size are those of that table, but D and trimming were determined from the DNA. In all, the sample holds 25,000 to 30,000 clones, and around three quarters of those were seen once. Roughly 30% of the sample belongs to the ten largest clones.

The sequenced material came from peripheral blood mononuclear cells. This sequence originates from a woman in her forties or fifties with T-cell large granular lymphocyte leukemia. Some clones in this sample may be carry-over from other donors' samples. The age is the age at diagnosis.

CDR3 region: CASSLVWRDRETGYTF. The DNA sequence is TGCGCCAGCAGCTTGGTATGGCGGGACAGGGAGACTGGCTACACCTTC. The sequence links TRBV5-1 to TRBJ1-2, with 9 central nucleotides matching TRBD1. CDR1 is given as SGHRS and CDR2 as YFSETQ, both from the germline V gene. The germline V end is reduced by 0 bases and the J end by 7 bases; junction bases left unmatched: 10. The CDR3 covers 16 residues, taking in both the cysteine and the phenylalanine. Only the CDR3 portion is preserved as DNA: 48 bases, with reading frame beginning at the first base.